The entry below gives a single TCR beta chain sequence along with its context. This sample was taken from a study of technical replicates of blood from a handful of donors. Trimming removed 5 bases from V and 8 bases from J; junction bases left unmatched: 5. In germline, CDR1 is LNHNV, CDR2 YYDKDF (reference sequence). The CDR3 has 13 amino acids. Clones were read by immunoSEQ multiplex PCR, and TCRdb kept only the in-frame ones, dropping some. The repertoire includes 75,000 to 95,000 clones, around 94% of them detected once, and less than 0.3% sits in the top ten. The genes are TRBV15 and TRBJ1-3; TRBD1 matches 8 bases. The sequence was collected from a human donor in good health. Material: T cells isolated from PBMCs. The DNA of the CDR3 is TGTGCCACCAGCGTGGGGACAGGTGACACCATATATTTT. Amino acids: CATSVGTGDTIYF.